The 9 T cell receptor beta chains below all came from one sample that was sequenced in a study of T cells in Graves' hyperthyroidism and ophthalmopathy. Authors of the study amplified TCR beta CDR3 regions from RNA transcripts. The primer set for the first-round RT-PCR of the TCR CDR3 was HTBI. TCRdb analysed the multiplex PCR reads with MiXCR anew, one entry per CDR3 protein. The profile shows around 350,000 distinct CDR3 sequences, about 15% of them singletons. Sequenced material: blood. The receptors here all came from a woman aged 55-69 years with Graves' ophthalmopathy.

This clonotype was counted ten times or more. J is TRBJ2-7 and V is TRBV28, with 9 bases fitting TRBD2. This CDR3 contains 15 residues. J gave up 5 bases and V 6 bases, and 11 bases lay outside the gene matches. Germline CDR1 reads MDHEN; CDR2 reads SYDVKM. CDR3 sequence reads: CASRSSGTSSHEQYF. CDR3 nucleotide sequence: TGTGCCAGCAGATCATCCGGGACTAGCTCGCACGAGCAGTACTTC.

This clonotype was seen more than once but under ten times. The chain employs TRBV3-1 and TRBJ2-4, with 7 bases identical to TRBD2. Germline loops: CDR1 LGHDT, CDR2 YNNKEL (reference sequence). V gave up 0 bases and J gave up 0 bases; unmatched junction bases: 5. The CDR3 spans 17 residues. CDR3 in amino acids: CASSQDRPSGAKNIQYF. CDR3 sequence (DNA): TGTGCCAGCAGCCAAGATCGCCCTAGCGGAGCCAAAAACATTCAGTACTTC.

The sample holds many counts of this clonotype. The chain's CDR3 is CAITMTGRRETQYF. In nucleotides, the CDR3 is TGTGCCATAACGATGACAGGGAGAAGGGAGACCCAGTACTTC. This chain links TRBV3-1 with TRBJ2-5; TRBD1 matches at 7 bases. This CDR3 spans 14 amino acids. The V gene end was trimmed by 10 bases and the J gene end by 5 bases; junction bases not matched to a gene: 13. CDR1 is LGHDT, CDR2 YNNKEL, per germline (reference sequence).

The sample holds many counts of this clonotype. The rearrangement links TRBV3-1 to TRBJ1-2; no clear D gene. This CDR3 comprises 14 residues. The germline V gene encodes CDR1 LGHDT and CDR2 YNNKEL (reference sequence). With 0 bases removed from V and 4 bases from J, the gap between germline ends came to 9 bases. As DNA, the CDR3 is TGTGCCAGCAGCCAAGATTTGGCCGGCTATGGCTACACCTTC. Translated: CASSQDLAGYGYTF.

This clonotype was counted at least ten times. The rearrangement links TRBV2 to TRBJ2-7; 7 bases match TRBD1. Looked up from germline, CDR1 is SNHLY and CDR2 is FYNNEI. V gave up 6 bases and J gave up 5 bases; unmatched junction bases: 13. The CDR3 consists of 15 residues. CDR3 nucleotide sequence: TGTGCCAGCAGATCATTACAGGGGTCCGGGCACGAGCAGTACTTC. Its translation is CASRSLQGSGHEQYF.

This chain links TRBV28 with TRBJ2-1, with 11 bases fitting TRBD2. CDR3 length: 17 amino acids. Germline lookup yields CDR1 MDHEN and CDR2 SYDVKM. With 6 bases clipped from V and 3 bases from J, the junction kept 10 bases outside the gene matches. CDR3 nucleotides: TGTGCCAGCAGCATACTAGCGGGAGTCAAACTCTACAATGAGCAGTTCTTC. This sequence encodes CASSILAGVKLYNEQFF.

Note on this clonotype: This could be a read error, since a much larger clone is one nucleotide away. The chain employs TRBV28 and TRBJ1-5, with D unclear. The CDR3 is 14 residues long. Germline values: CDR1 MDHEN, CDR2 SYDVKM. The CDR3 sequence is CSSTEVPGNQPQHF. The CDR3 bases are TGTTCCAGCACTGAGGTACCGGGGAATCAGCCCCAGCATTTT.

This clonotype was seen repeatedly, ten times or more. This chain uses TRBV28 with TRBJ2-7, with D tentatively TRBD1 (5 bases). The CDR3 has 16 residues. Deletions cut 6 bases from V and 0 bases from J, with 18 bases between. Germline CDR1 and CDR2: MDHEN and SYDVKM. CDR3 residues: CASSRAWGHSSYEQYF. DNA of the CDR3: TGTGCCAGCAGCCGCGCCTGGGGCCATAGCTCCTACGAGCAGTACTTC.

The table lists this clonotype with many counts. In DNA, the CDR3 is TGTGCCAGCAGTTCGCCGGGACAGGGGTCCTACGAGCAGTACTTC. It is translated as CASSSPGQGSYEQYF. V is TRBV28 and J is TRBJ2-7, with 10 bases aligning to TRBD1. CDR3 length: 15 residues. Trimming removed 4 bases from V and 1 base from J; junction bases left unmatched: 4. Germline lookup yields CDR1 MDHEN and CDR2 SYDVKM.